The following is a T cell receptor (beta chain) sequence with its context. As yet, its antigen is unknown. Germline assignment: CDR1 MNHEY and CDR2 SMNVEV (reference sequence). The CDR3 extends over 13 amino acids. Trimming removed 7 bases at V and 8 bases at J, with 16 bases between. Measured with immunoSEQ multiplex PCR; TCRdb has only the in-frame clones, and not every one. The sample holds 64,000 or so clones, roughly 90% seen once. This sample was included in a study of T cells in localized non-small cell lung cancer. General study points: Longer overall survival associated with higher blood T cell density; shorter survival with higher adjacent-lung clonality. There was higher T cell clonality in uninvolved adjacent lung than in tumor, and it was highest there.

The sequence derives from a woman between 35 and 75 years old with stage I lung adenocarcinoma. Sequencing used peripheral blood, obtained before any cancer treatment. The rearrangement uses TRBV27 and TRBJ2-3, with a weak D call TRBD2 (6 bases). CDR3 protein: CASTSSTRSTQYF. The CDR3 bases are TGTGCCAGCACCTCCTCGACTAGAAGTACGCAGTATTTT.